The following is a T cell receptor beta chain sequence with its context. Its specificity is not known. The CDR3 totals 13 residues. Germline V gene sequence: CDR1 LNHDA, CDR2 SQIVND (reference sequence). Trimming pared 3 bases from V and 3 bases from J, leaving 8 bases between. This specimen comes from a study of graft-versus-host responses after intestinal transplantation. At the level of the study: Recipients uniformly received anti-thymocyte globulin induction, followed by tacrolimus and steroids for around 3 years.

Findings of the study overall: Detected in recipient marrow were GvH clones, some of which were first observed in ileum or blood. Graft-donor T cell macrochimerism in patients accompanied high graft-versus-host to host-versus-graft clonal ratios in allografts. An association linked early post-transplant HvG declines with peak circulating GvH clone levels.

This table comes from immunoSEQ multiplex PCR, and its TCRdb copy is limited to in-frame clones, with some not included. The sample has more than 100,000 clones, around 95% seen once. The receptor's source is a human donor who received an intestinal transplant. The specimen was unstimulated CD8+ T cells sorted from spleen or lymph node cells, collected before intestinal transplant. This chain links TRBV19 with TRBJ1-2; perhaps TRBD1 as D (6 bases). The CDR3 is CASSIPGDYGYTF. The DNA for the CDR3 is TGTGCCAGTAGTATCCCAGGGGACTATGGCTACACCTTC.